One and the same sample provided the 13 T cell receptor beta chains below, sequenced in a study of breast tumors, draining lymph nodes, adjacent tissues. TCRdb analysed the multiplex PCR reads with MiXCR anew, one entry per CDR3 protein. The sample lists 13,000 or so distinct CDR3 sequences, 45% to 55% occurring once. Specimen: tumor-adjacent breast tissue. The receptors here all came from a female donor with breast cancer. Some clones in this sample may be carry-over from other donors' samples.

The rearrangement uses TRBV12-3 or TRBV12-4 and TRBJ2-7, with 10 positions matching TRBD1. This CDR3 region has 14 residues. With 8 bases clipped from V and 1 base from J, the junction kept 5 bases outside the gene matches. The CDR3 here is CASGRQGASYEQYF. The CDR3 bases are TGTGCCAGCGGAAGACAGGGGGCTTCCTACGAGCAGTACTTC.

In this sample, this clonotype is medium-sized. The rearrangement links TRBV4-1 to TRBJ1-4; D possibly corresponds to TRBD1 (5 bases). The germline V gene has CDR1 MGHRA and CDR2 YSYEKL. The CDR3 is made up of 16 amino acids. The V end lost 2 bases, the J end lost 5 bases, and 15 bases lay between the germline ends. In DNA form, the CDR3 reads TGCGCCAGCAGCCAATCAGCACGGGGCTTAAATGAAAAACTGTTTTTT. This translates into CASSQSARGLNEKLFF.

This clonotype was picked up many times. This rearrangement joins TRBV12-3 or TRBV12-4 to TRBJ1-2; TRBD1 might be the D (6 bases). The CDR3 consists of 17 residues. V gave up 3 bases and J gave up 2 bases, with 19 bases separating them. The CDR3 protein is CASSLGEPTGSNYGYTF. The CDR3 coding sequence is TGTGCCAGCAGTTTGGGGGAACCAACAGGGTCCAACTATGGCTACACCTTC.

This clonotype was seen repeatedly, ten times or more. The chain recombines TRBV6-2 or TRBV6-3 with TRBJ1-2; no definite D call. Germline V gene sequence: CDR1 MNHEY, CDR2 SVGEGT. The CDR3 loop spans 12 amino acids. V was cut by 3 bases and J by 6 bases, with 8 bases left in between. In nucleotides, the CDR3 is TGTGCCAGCAGTTATTCGGAAGATGGCTACACCTTC. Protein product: CASSYSEDGYTF.

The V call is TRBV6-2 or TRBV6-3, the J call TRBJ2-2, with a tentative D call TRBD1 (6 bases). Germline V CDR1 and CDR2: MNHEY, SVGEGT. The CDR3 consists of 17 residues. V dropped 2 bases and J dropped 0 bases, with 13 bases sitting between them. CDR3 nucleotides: TGTGCCAGCAGTTACGTTCGGACAGCGACGAACACCGGGGAGCTGTTTTTT. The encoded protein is CASSYVRTATNTGELFF.

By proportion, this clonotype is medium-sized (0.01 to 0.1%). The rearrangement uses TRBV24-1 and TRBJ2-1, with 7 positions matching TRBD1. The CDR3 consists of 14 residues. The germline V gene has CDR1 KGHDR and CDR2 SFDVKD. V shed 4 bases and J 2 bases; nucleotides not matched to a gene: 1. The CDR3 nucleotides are TGTGCCACCAGTGAAGGGGGCCCCTACAATGAGCAGTTCTTC. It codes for CATSEGGPYNEQFF.

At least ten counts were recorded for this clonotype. CDR3 in amino acids: CASSIGADYEQYF. The CDR3 coding sequence is TGTGCCAGTAGTATAGGAGCAGATTACGAGCAGTACTTC. The chain uses TRBV19 and TRBJ2-7; D is unresolved. V dropped 1 base and J dropped 4 bases, with 8 bases sitting between them. In germline, CDR1 is LNHDA, CDR2 SQIVND (reference sequence). The CDR3 totals 13 residues.

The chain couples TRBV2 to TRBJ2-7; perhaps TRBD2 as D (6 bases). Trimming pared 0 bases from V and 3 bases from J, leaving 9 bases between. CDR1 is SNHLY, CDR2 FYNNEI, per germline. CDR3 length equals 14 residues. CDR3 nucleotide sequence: TGTGCCAGCAGTGAAGCATGGGGGGACTACGAGCAGTACGTC. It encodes CASSEAWGDYEQYV.

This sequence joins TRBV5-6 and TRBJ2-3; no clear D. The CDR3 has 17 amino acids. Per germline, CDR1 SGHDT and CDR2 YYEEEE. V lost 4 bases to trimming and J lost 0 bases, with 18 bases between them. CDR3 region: CASSPASFNTSTDTQYF. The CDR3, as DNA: TGTGCCAGCAGCCCGGCTAGTTTCAATACCAGCACAGATACGCAGTATTTT.

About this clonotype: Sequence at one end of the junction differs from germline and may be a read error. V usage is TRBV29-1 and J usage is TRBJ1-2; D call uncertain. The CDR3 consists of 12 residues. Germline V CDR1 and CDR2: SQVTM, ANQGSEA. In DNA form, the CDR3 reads TGCAGCGTTGGCGCGGAGCTCTATGGCTCCACCTTC. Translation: CSVGAELYGSTF.

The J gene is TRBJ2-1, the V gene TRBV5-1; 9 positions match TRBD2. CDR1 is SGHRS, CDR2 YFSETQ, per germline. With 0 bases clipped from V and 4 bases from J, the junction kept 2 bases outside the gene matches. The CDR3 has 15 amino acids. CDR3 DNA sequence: TGCGCCAGCAGCTTGGTAGCGGGAGATTACAATGAGCAGTTCTTC. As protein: CASSLVAGDYNEQFF.

The CDR3 nucleotides are TGTGCCAGCAGTGAAGTGAGCGACGAGCAGTACTTC. Translation gives CASSEVSDEQYF. V and J are TRBV2 and TRBJ2-7; D gene unclear. Germline assignment: CDR1 SNHLY and CDR2 FYNNEI. V lost 1 base to trimming and J lost 5 bases, with 6 bases between them. This CDR3 spans 12 amino acids.

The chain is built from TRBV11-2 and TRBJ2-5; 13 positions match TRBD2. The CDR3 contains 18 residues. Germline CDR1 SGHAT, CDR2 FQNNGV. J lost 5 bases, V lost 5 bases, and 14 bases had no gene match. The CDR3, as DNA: TGTGCCAGCAGCCCCACGGGACTAGCGGGAAGTCAGGGGGAGACCCAGTACTTC. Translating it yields CASSPTGLAGSQGETQYF.